The rows below give T cell receptor beta chains drawn from one sample of a study of CD8+ T cells in alopecia areata. The table came from immunoSEQ multiplex PCR; TCRdb's copy has only in-frame clones and leaves some out. The table includes over 150,000 clones, approximately 56% detected once. The starting material was CD4+ T cells sorted from blood, obtained at week 4, from a patient treated with tofacitinib. The origin of the receptors is a human donor with alopecia areata. Each CDR3 is given with its conserved first and last residue. A D gene is named only where the DNA matches it firmly. A clone size is listed for some rows: how often the clone was seen (once, few, many), or a class if it is expanded.

clone size: NA; V gene: TRBV29-1; D gene: TRBD2; J gene: TRBJ2-3; CDR3 DNA: TGCAGCGTTGCTGTTACTAGCGGTAGCACAGATACGCAGTATTTT; CDR3 protein: CSVAVTSGSTDTQYF
clone size: few; V gene: TRBV29-1; D gene: NA; J gene: TRBJ2-7; CDR3 DNA: TGCAGCGTTGCGTCGGGGGACTACGAGCAGTACTTC; CDR3 protein: CSVASGDYEQYF
clone size: NA; V gene: TRBV29-1; D gene: NA; J gene: TRBJ2-1; CDR3 DNA: TGCAGCGTCGAGGAGGGCAGGAGCTACAATGAGCAGTTCTTC; CDR3 protein: CSVEEGRSYNEQFF
clone size: NA; V gene: TRBV2; D gene: NA; J gene: TRBJ2-1; CDR3 DNA: TGTGCCAGCAGTGAACCCGCGGGATCCTACAATGAGCAGTTCTTC; CDR3 protein: CASSEPAGSYNEQFF
clone size: NA; V gene: TRBV6-5; D gene: NA; J gene: TRBJ2-1; CDR3 DNA: TGTGCCAGCAGTTACGATAGGGCTTCCTCCTACAATGAGCAGTTCTTC; CDR3 protein: CASSYDRASSYNEQFF
clone size: NA; V gene: TRBV4-2; D gene: NA; J gene: TRBJ2-7; CDR3 DNA: TGTGCCAGCAGCCAAGAGGTTGGGGGAGCGGTCGAGCAGTACTTC; CDR3 protein: CASSQEVGGAVEQYF
clone size: NA; V gene: TRBV7-2; D gene: NA; J gene: TRBJ2-3; CDR3 DNA: TGTGCCAGCAGCCCTGGTTCGGACCAAAGGGATACGCAGTATTTT; CDR3 protein: CASSPGSDQRDTQYF
clone size: NA; V gene: TRBV29-1; D gene: NA; J gene: TRBJ2-2; CDR3 DNA: TGCAGCGTTGTTTCCTCGCCGGGGCAGGTCACCGGGGAGCTGTTTTTT; CDR3 protein: CSVVSSPGQVTGELFF
clone size: NA; V gene: TRBV2; D gene: NA; J gene: TRBJ2-5; CDR3 DNA: TGTGCCAGCAGTTGGAACCAAAGGGAGACCCAGTACTTC; CDR3 protein: CASSWNQRETQYF
clone size: few; V gene: TRBV20-1; D gene: NA; J gene: TRBJ2-7; CDR3 DNA: TGCAGTGCTAGAGATGAGACACCATACTTC; CDR3 protein: CSARDETPYF
clone size: few; V gene: TRBV19; D gene: NA; J gene: TRBJ1-1; CDR3 DNA: TGTGCCAGTAGTACGGACAGCATGAACACTGAAGCTTTCTTT; CDR3 protein: CASSTDSMNTEAFF
clone size: NA; V gene: TRBV7-9; D gene: TRBD2; J gene: TRBJ2-5; CDR3 DNA: TGTGCCAGCAGTCGCGCCAAGGCTAGCGGAGTCCAAGAGACCCAGTACTTC; CDR3 protein: CASSRAKASGVQETQYF
clone size: few; V gene: TRBV4-2; D gene: NA; J gene: TRBJ1-5; CDR3 DNA: TGTGCCAGCAGCCAAGACCGGGACGGATATCAGCCCCAGCATTTT; CDR3 protein: CASSQDRDGYQPQHF
clone size: NA; V gene: TRBV2; D gene: TRBD1; J gene: TRBJ2-7; CDR3 DNA: TGTGCCAGCAGAGGACAGGGGGCCTCATACGAGCAGTACTTC; CDR3 protein: CASRGQGASYEQYF
clone size: NA; V gene: TRBV5-1; D gene: NA; J gene: TRBJ2-1; CDR3 DNA: TGCGCCAGCAGCTTTGGGAACGTCGGTGGTAATGAGCAGTTCTTC; CDR3 protein: CASSFGNVGGNEQFF
clone size: few; V gene: TRBV2; D gene: TRBD1; J gene: TRBJ1-5; CDR3 DNA: TGTGCCAGCGCGTTTGACAGGGGTCTTGAACAGCCCCAGCATTTT; CDR3 protein: CASAFDRGLEQPQHF
clone size: NA; V gene: TRBV30; D gene: NA; J gene: TRBJ2-7; CDR3 DNA: TGTGCCTGGACCCCCAGCAGGGGCAACTACGAGCAGTACTTC; CDR3 protein: CAWTPSRGNYEQYF
clone size: NA; V gene: TRBV29-1; D gene: TRBD1; J gene: TRBJ2-7; CDR3 DNA: TGCAGCGTTGCAACTATCTCCGGGACAGGAGGTACCTACGAGCAGTACTTC; CDR3 protein: CSVATISGTGGTYEQYF
clone size: NA; V gene: TRBV28; D gene: TRBD1; J gene: TRBJ2-7; CDR3 DNA: TGTGCCAGCAGCCCGCCGGGACAGGGTCCCCACGAGCAGTACTTC; CDR3 protein: CASSPPGQGPHEQYF
clone size: once; V gene: TRBV6-4; D gene: NA; J gene: TRBJ2-3; CDR3 DNA: TGTGCCAGCAGTGACTCGTTGGGGCGTGCCACGCAGTATTTT; CDR3 protein: CASSDSLGRATQYF
clone size: few; V gene: TRBV29-1; D gene: NA; J gene: TRBJ2-7; CDR3 DNA: TGCAGCGTTGAAGAGGGCAGGGGCGACGAGCAGTACTTC; CDR3 protein: CSVEEGRGDEQYF
clone size: NA; V gene: TRBV11-1; D gene: NA; J gene: TRBJ2-6; CDR3 DNA: TGTGCCAGCAGCTTAAGTTCGGCAGGGCCCATATCCAACGTCCTGACTTTC; CDR3 protein: CASSLSSAGPISNVLTF
clone size: few; V gene: TRBV5-1; D gene: TRBD1; J gene: TRBJ2-5; CDR3 DNA: TGCGCCAGCAGCTCCGGACAGGGTCGAGAGACCCAGTACTTC; CDR3 protein: CASSSGQGRETQYF
clone size: NA; V gene: TRBV4-3; D gene: TRBD2; J gene: TRBJ2-7; CDR3 DNA: TGCGCCAGCAGCCAAGAGTGGCGGAGTACAGCCCTACTAGCGCCTTTCTACGAGCAGTACTTC; CDR3 protein: CASSQEWRSTALLAPFYEQYF
clone size: few; V gene: TRBV6-5; D gene: NA; J gene: TRBJ1-2; CDR3 DNA: TGTGCCAGTCCCTTTTCCCGGGATGGCTATGGCTACACCTTC; CDR3 protein: CASPFSRDGYGYTF
clone size: NA; V gene: TRBV6-1; D gene: NA; J gene: TRBJ2-2; CDR3 DNA: TGTGCCAGCACCCGAAAGGGTGGCACCGGGGAGCTGTTTTTT; CDR3 protein: CASTRKGGTGELFF
clone size: once; V gene: TRBV5-6; D gene: NA; J gene: TRBJ1-4; CDR3 DNA: TGTGCCAGCAGCTTTGGGTTGGCCAGGGAGGCTGAAAAACTGTTTTTT; CDR3 protein: CASSFGLAREAEKLFF
clone size: NA; V gene: TRBV6-6; D gene: NA; J gene: TRBJ2-5; CDR3 DNA: TGTGCCAGCAGTTACAGCCGAGAGACCCAGTACTTC; CDR3 protein: CASSYSRETQYF
clone size: NA; V gene: TRBV30; D gene: TRBD1; J gene: TRBJ2-7; CDR3 DNA: TGTGCCTGGGAACCAGGACAGGACACCTACGAGCAGTACTTC; CDR3 protein: CAWEPGQDTYEQYF
clone size: NA; V gene: TRBV29-1; D gene: TRBD2; J gene: TRBJ2-3; CDR3 DNA: TGCAGCGTAAAGACAGGGCGGCTAGCGGGGTTCACAGATACGCAGTATTTT; CDR3 protein: CSVKTGRLAGFTDTQYF
clone size: NA; V gene: TRBV19; D gene: NA; J gene: TRBJ2-1; CDR3 DNA: TGTGCCAGTAGCGTCTACAATGAGCAGTTCTTC; CDR3 protein: CASSVYNEQFF
clone size: NA; V gene: TRBV7-6; D gene: NA; J gene: TRBJ1-1; CDR3 DNA: TGTGCCAGCAGTTCTTGGGGATTGGAGACTGAAGCTTTCTTT; CDR3 protein: CASSSWGLETEAFF
clone size: NA; V gene: TRBV23-1; D gene: NA; J gene: TRBJ1-5; CDR3 DNA: TGCGCCAGCAGTCATACTGGACAGAGCGATCAGCCCCAGCATTTT; CDR3 protein: CASSHTGQSDQPQHF
clone size: NA; V gene: TRBV20-1; D gene: TRBD1; J gene: TRBJ1-1; CDR3 DNA: TGCAGTGCTGGACCGGGACAGGGGGCTTATTTT; CDR3 protein: CSAGPGQGAYF
clone size: NA; V gene: TRBV5-4; D gene: TRBD2; J gene: TRBJ2-1; CDR3 DNA: TGTGCCAGCAGCATTAGCCAAGCGGGAATCTCCTACAATGAGCAGTTCTTC; CDR3 protein: CASSISQAGISYNEQFF
clone size: NA; V gene: TRBV10-3; D gene: TRBD2; J gene: TRBJ2-2; CDR3 DNA: TGTGCCATTCCCATGGGACTAGCGGAGACCGGGGAGCTGTTTTTT; CDR3 protein: CAIPMGLAETGELFF
clone size: NA; V gene: TRBV4-1; D gene: TRBD1; J gene: TRBJ1-5; CDR3 DNA: TGCGCCAGCAGCCCGTTGGGCAGGGGGCTTCAGCCCCAGCATTTT; CDR3 protein: CASSPLGRGLQPQHF
clone size: few; V gene: TRBV11-2; D gene: TRBD2; J gene: TRBJ2-3; CDR3 DNA: TGTGCCAGCAGCTTAGGCCGCCGGACTAGCGGTACGCAGTATTTT; CDR3 protein: CASSLGRRTSGTQYF
clone size: many; V gene: TRBV7-2; D gene: NA; J gene: TRBJ2-1; CDR3 DNA: TGTGCCAGCAGCTTACGTGTTAGCTCCTACAATGAGCAGTTCTTC; CDR3 protein: CASSLRVSSYNEQFF
clone size: few; V gene: TRBV29-1; D gene: NA; J gene: TRBJ2-7; CDR3 DNA: TGCAGCGTTGTGGGGGCACCCAAGGTTCGGGATGGCTACGAGCAGTACTTC; CDR3 protein: CSVVGAPKVRDGYEQYF
clone size: NA; V gene: TRBV7-2; D gene: TRBD2; J gene: TRBJ2-7; CDR3 DNA: TGTGCCAGCAGCTTAGCTAGCGGGACAATCGGCGAGCAGTACTTC; CDR3 protein: CASSLASGTIGEQYF
clone size: NA; V gene: TRBV6-1; D gene: TRBD2; J gene: TRBJ2-1; CDR3 DNA: TGTGCCAGCAGGGGACCGGGAGGGTGGTATGAGCAGTTCTTC; CDR3 protein: CASRGPGGWYEQFF
clone size: NA; V gene: TRBV30; D gene: NA; J gene: TRBJ2-1; CDR3 DNA: TGTGCCTGGAGTGTACCACGGGAGTTCTATGAGCAGTTCTTC; CDR3 protein: CAWSVPREFYEQFF
clone size: NA; V gene: TRBV19; D gene: NA; J gene: TRBJ2-7; CDR3 DNA: TGTGCCAGTAGGCGACAGGGCGGGACCTACGAGCAGTACTTC; CDR3 protein: CASRRQGGTYEQYF
clone size: NA; V gene: TRBV27; D gene: NA; J gene: TRBJ2-2; CDR3 DNA: TGTGCCAGCAGTTTAATTGACACGAACACCGGGGAGCTGTTTTTT; CDR3 protein: CASSLIDTNTGELFF
clone size: NA; V gene: TRBV7-2; D gene: TRBD1; J gene: TRBJ2-1; CDR3 DNA: TGTGCCAGCAGCTTAGGACAGGGGGTCTACAATGAGCAGTTCTTC; CDR3 protein: CASSLGQGVYNEQFF
clone size: NA; V gene: TRBV4-1; D gene: NA; J gene: TRBJ2-1; CDR3 DNA: TGCGCCAGCAGCCCCCGTCTTTCCTACAATGAGCAGTTCTTC; CDR3 protein: CASSPRLSYNEQFF
clone size: NA; V gene: TRBV29-1; D gene: NA; J gene: TRBJ1-2; CDR3 DNA: TGCAGCGTTCACAAGGGCTATGGCTACACCTTC; CDR3 protein: CSVHKGYGYTF
clone size: NA; V gene: TRBV7-8; D gene: TRBD1; J gene: TRBJ1-5; CDR3 DNA: TGTGCCAGCAGCTTGACAGGGGGCAATCAGCCCCAGCATTTT; CDR3 protein: CASSLTGGNQPQHF
clone size: NA; V gene: TRBV30; D gene: TRBD2; J gene: TRBJ2-3; CDR3 DNA: TGTGCCTGGAGTGTATCGAGGACTAGCGGGAGCACAGATACGCAGTATTTT; CDR3 protein: CAWSVSRTSGSTDTQYF